Listed here are 27 T cell receptor beta chains from one sample, sequenced in a study of long-term antiretroviral therapy in people with HIV. They ran version v3.0 of the immunoSEQ assay at survey level. Measured with immunoSEQ multiplex PCR; TCRdb has only the in-frame clones, and not every one. The data hold under 35,000 clones, with about 94% observed a single time. The material was unsorted PBMCs, obtained approximately 5 years after starting antiretroviral therapy. The source is a woman aged 45-60 years with HIV.

Remarks on this clone: One end of the junction is discordant with germline, which a read error may explain. The chain combines TRBV7-7 with TRBJ2-5; 9 bases are a match to TRBD1. Germline CDR1 SSHAT, CDR2 FNYEAQ (reference sequence). The CDR3 extends over 17 amino acids. CDR3 loop: CASSRSVKQGARETQYF. CDR3 in DNA: TGTGCTAGCAGCCGCAGTGTCAAACAGGGGGCAAGAGAGACCCAGTACTTC.

This rearrangement joins TRBV5-8 to TRBJ1-6; D is unresolved. V lost 4 bases, J lost 0 bases, and 14 bases lay in between. Germline CDR1 reads SGHTS; CDR2 reads YDEGEE. The CDR3 totals 17 residues. The CDR3 nucleotides read TGTGCCAGCAGCAAATTATATGGAGGCTCCTATAATTCACCCCTCCACTTT. The encoded protein is CASSKLYGGSYNSPLHF.

The J gene is TRBJ2-7, the V gene TRBV6-5, with 7 bases lining up with TRBD1. The CDR3 has 14 residues. Germline V gives CDR1 MNHEY, CDR2 SVGAGI. The ends lost 4 bases at V and 3 bases at J; junction bases unmatched: 6. The CDR3 sequence is CASSSRQGSYEQYF. The DNA for the CDR3 is TGTGCCAGCAGTTCAAGACAGGGCAGCTACGAGCAGTACTTC.

The chain employs TRBV7-9 and TRBJ2-7; TRBD2 might be the D (7 bases). There are 16 residues in the CDR3. Germline V gene data show CDR1 as SEHNR and CDR2 as FQNEAQ (reference sequence). V lost 5 bases and J lost 2, with 19 bases in between. CDR3 nucleotides: TGTGCCAGCAGCCCGGGGGGCGGGGCAGATACCTACGAGCAGTACTTC. Translating gives CASSPGGGADTYEQYF.

This chain joins TRBV19 and TRBJ2-3; D is tentatively TRBD1 or TRBD2 (5 bases each). Germline lookup yields CDR1 LNHDA and CDR2 SQIVND (reference sequence). This CDR3 region has 14 residues. V was shortened by 4 bases and J by 1 base, with 9 bases between the two germline ends. The CDR3 region has the DNA TGTGCCAGTAGTAGAGGGACGGGCACAGATACGCAGTATTTT. Its protein is CASSRGTGTDTQYF. The whole variable domain, remainder taken from reference TRBV19 and TRBJ2-3, is DGGITQSPKYLFRKEGQNVTLSCEQNLNHDAMYWYRQDPGQGLRLIYYSQIVNDFQKGDIAEGYSVSREKKESFPLTVTSAQKNPTAFYLCASSRGTGTDTQYFGPGTRLTVL.

V usage is TRBV7-9 and J usage is TRBJ1-3; D gene unclear. CDR1 is SEHNR and CDR2 is FQNEAQ in the germline V gene (reference sequence). With 4 bases removed from V and 0 bases from J, the gap between germline ends came to 13 bases. The CDR3 has 16 residues. CDR3 sequence: CASSSGGPLSGNTIYF. CDR3 sequence (DNA): TGTGCCAGCAGCTCCGGAGGTCCTCTCTCTGGAAACACCATATATTTT.

This chain's CDR3 is CASSYSGEQGSGTIYF. CDR3 nucleotides: TGTGCCAGCAGTTACTCGGGGGAACAGGGAAGCGGCACCATATATTTT. The genes are TRBV6-5 and TRBJ1-3; weak D call: TRBD1 (6 bases). This CDR3 has 16 residues. Germline loops: CDR1 MNHEY, CDR2 SVGAGI. V was cut by 0 bases and J by 9 bases, with 18 bases left in between.

The chain joins TRBV2 to TRBJ1-5; unclear D gene. Germline CDR1 is SNHLY and CDR2 is FYNNEI. This CDR3 contains 12 residues. Trimming removed 7 bases from V and 0 bases from J, with 4 bases in between. CDR3 coding DNA: TGTGCCAGCAAAGATAGCAATCAGCCCCAGCATTTT. This translates into CASKDSNQPQHF. Filled out from reference TRBV2 and TRBJ1-5, the complete variable domain reads EPEVTQTPSHQVTQMGQEVILRCVPISNHLYFYWYRQILGQKVEFLVSFYNNEISEKSEIFDDQFSVERPDGSNFTLKIRSTKLEDSAMYFCASKDSNQPQHFGDGTRLSIL.

As to this clone: The sample has other DNA sequences that encode this CDR3 too. The chain has TRBV7-8 and TRBJ2-3; the match to TRBD2 covers 9 bases. The V and J ends lost 0 bases and 1 base, in that order; junction bases with no gene match: 8. CDR3 size: 18 residues. Germline V gene sequence: CDR1 SGHVS, CDR2 FQNEAQ. This chain's CDR3 is CASSLAQGASGGTDTQYF. The CDR3 DNA reads as TGTGCCAGCAGCTTAGCGCAAGGGGCTAGCGGGGGCACAGATACGCAGTATTTT. Variable domain in full (rest from reference TRBV7-8 and TRBJ2-3): GAGVSQSPRYKVAKRGQDVALRCDPISGHVSLFWYQQALGQGPEFLTYFQNEAQLDKSGLPSDRFFAERPEGSVSTLKIQRTQQEDSAVYLCASSLAQGASGGTDTQYFGPGTRLTVL.

This chain connects TRBV6-1 to TRBJ1-4; TRBD1 is a possible D gene (6 bases). CDR1 MNHNS and CDR2 SASEGT come from the germline V gene. V was cut by 7 bases and J by 4 bases, with 16 bases left in between. CDR3 length equals 15 residues. CDR3 protein: CASTSGGRGNEKLFF. DNA of the CDR3: TGTGCCAGCACCTCGGGGGGGCGGGGTAATGAAAAACTGTTTTTT.

This chain links TRBV7-2 with TRBJ2-5; the D is unclear. This CDR3 contains 14 residues. The germline V gene has CDR1 SGHTA and CDR2 FQGNSA. Trimming removed 1 base from V and 2 bases from J, with 8 bases in between. The CDR3 DNA reads TGTGCCAGCAGCTTAGGTGGGTTACAAGAGACCCAGTACTTC. This encodes CASSLGGLQETQYF.

The rearrangement links TRBV19 to TRBJ1-1, with 9 bases identical to TRBD1. Germline CDR1 is LNHDA and CDR2 is SQIVND (reference sequence). The CDR3 extends over 16 amino acids. The ends lost 3 bases at V and 0 bases at J; junction bases unmatched: 5. The CDR3 sequence: CASSITGGALNTEAFF. CDR3 DNA: TGTGCCAGTAGTATTACAGGGGGCGCTTTGAACACTGAAGCTTTCTTT.

The J gene is TRBJ1-2, the V gene TRBV2; 9 bases fit TRBD1. The germline gives CDR1 SNHLY, CDR2 FYNNEI. The CDR3 is 13 residues long. V gave up 3 bases and J gave up 8 bases; unmatched junction bases: 4. The DNA for the CDR3 is TGTGCCAGCAGTGAGCGGGGACAGGGCGGCTACACCTTC. This codes for CASSERGQGGYTF.

This clone has only one observation. The sample holds other DNA sequences that translate to the same CDR3. The rearrangement links TRBV30 to TRBJ1-3; 10 nucleotides align to TRBD1. Germline CDR1 GTSNPN, CDR2 SVGIG (reference sequence). V was pared by 5 bases and J by 4 bases, with 2 bases of the junction left unmatched. CDR3 length equals 13 residues. CDR3 region: CAWDRGLGNTIYF. In DNA form, the CDR3 reads TGTGCCTGGGACAGGGGGCTCGGAAACACCATATATTTT. The full variable domain, rest sourced from reference TRBV30 and TRBJ1-3, is SQTIHQWPATLVQPVGSPLSLECTVEGTSNPNLYWYRQAAGRGLQLLFYSVGIGQISSEVPQNLSASRPQDRQFILSSKKLLLSDSGFYLCAWDRGLGNTIYFGEGSWLTVV.

The V call is TRBV9, the J call TRBJ2-1; unclear D gene. Trimming left V 0 bases short and J 9 bases short, with 10 bases between. The germline V gene has CDR1 SGDLS and CDR2 YYNGEE. The CDR3 is 13 amino acids. The CDR3 reads CASSVDSSGEQFF. DNA for the CDR3: TGTGCCAGCAGCGTAGATTCGTCAGGTGAGCAGTTCTTC.

This clone has a single count. J is TRBJ1-5 and V is TRBV19; possible D gene TRBD1, 6 bases. This CDR3 has 14 amino acids. Germline V gene sequence: CDR1 LNHDA, CDR2 SQIVND (reference sequence). V was pared by 5 bases and J by 4 bases, with 12 bases between. In DNA, the CDR3 is TGTGCCAGTAGTGGGGGCTGGGGGAATCAGCCCCAGCATTTT. It translates to CASSGGWGNQPQHF.

CDR3 region: CASSFGSNTEAFF. In DNA, the CDR3 is TGTGCCAGCAGCTTTGGATCGAACACTGAAGCTTTCTTT. V gene TRBV9 combines with J gene TRBJ1-1; D is undetermined. Trimming stripped 4 bases from V and 1 base from J, with 8 bases between. The germline V gene encodes CDR1 SGDLS and CDR2 YYNGEE. CDR3 length equals 13 residues.

This chain uses TRBV6-7 with TRBJ1-3; D is perhaps TRBD1 (5 bases). TRBV6-7 is given ORF status, its function remaining uncertain. Trimming cost V 0 bases and J 0 bases, with 9 bases left between them. This CDR3 region has 16 residues. Written as DNA, the CDR3 is TGTGCCAGCAGTTACTCCAAGGGGAGCTCTGGAAACACCATATATTTT. Its translation is CASSYSKGSSGNTIYF.

The J gene is TRBJ1-2, the V gene TRBV2, with D perhaps matching TRBD1 (5 bases). Between the trimmed V and J ends, which lost 7 bases and 8 bases, there was a span of 11 bases. Germline lookup yields CDR1 SNHLY and CDR2 FYNNEI. This CDR3 contains 11 residues. The CDR3 is CASIGGGGYTF. Written as DNA, the CDR3 is TGTGCCAGCATCGGGGGTGGAGGCTACACCTTC. Combining the CDR3 with reference TRBV2 and TRBJ1-2 gives the whole variable domain EPEVTQTPSHQVTQMGQEVILRCVPISNHLYFYWYRQILGQKVEFLVSFYNNEISEKSEIFDDQFSVERPDGSNFTLKIRSTKLEDSAMYFCASIGGGGYTFGSGTRLTVV.

The gene calls are TRBV10-1 and TRBJ2-3, with D tentatively TRBD2 (5 bases). Germline assignment: CDR1 WNHNN and CDR2 SYGVQD (reference sequence). The V end was cut by 3 bases, the J end by 3 bases, with 7 bases between. The CDR3 is made up of 13 amino acids. DNA of the CDR3: TGCGCCAGCAGTGATCCGGGGACAGATACGCAGTATTTT. This sequence encodes CASSDPGTDTQYF.

This chain links TRBV27 with TRBJ2-4; perhaps D is TRBD1 or TRBD2 (5 bases each). The CDR3 has 13 residues. V gave up 6 bases and J gave up 2 bases, with 8 bases separating them. Germline-derived CDR1 and CDR2 are MNHEY and SMNVEV (reference sequence). The CDR3 bases are TGTGCCAGCAGCCCGGGACCCAAAAACATTCAGTACTTC. Its translation is CASSPGPKNIQYF.

V is TRBV11-2 and J is TRBJ2-1; D perhaps matches TRBD2 (6 bases). V was trimmed by 5 bases and J by 7 bases, leaving 18 bases between them. Germline CDR1 is SGHAT and CDR2 is FQNNGV. The CDR3 is made up of 15 amino acids. In DNA form, the CDR3 reads TGTGCCAGCAGCATAAGGACAAGGGAGGTGAATGAGCAGTTCTTC. It yields the protein CASSIRTREVNEQFF.

This chain links TRBV5-1 with TRBJ1-3; 7 bases map to TRBD1. The junction had 9 bases not matched to a gene; V was cut back by 4 bases and J by 2 bases. This CDR3 contains 16 residues. The germline gives CDR1 SGHRS, CDR2 YFSETQ. The CDR3 nucleotides are TGCGCCAGCAGCGGAATGACAGGGAACACTGGAAACACCATATATTTT. Translated, it gives CASSGMTGNTGNTIYF.

This clone turned up a few times. J is TRBJ2-5 and V is TRBV7-3; possible D gene TRBD2, 6 bases. Germline V gene lookup returns CDR1 SGHTA and CDR2 FQGTGA. Trimming left V 5 bases short and J 5 bases short, with 18 bases between. The CDR3 spans 15 residues. The DNA of the CDR3 is TGTGCCAGCAGCACGGGACTCCAAGGCAGTGAGACCCAGTACTTC. Amino acids: CASSTGLQGSETQYF.

This CDR3 reads CASRPDAGGVTINYGYTF. CDR3 DNA: TGCGCCAGCAGACCAGACGCCGGGGGCGTTACGATTAACTATGGCTACACCTTC. This chain links TRBV5-1 with TRBJ1-2, with a possible D match to TRBD1 (6 bases). This CDR3 has 18 residues. V lost 5 bases and J 1 base, leaving 24 bases between the germline ends. Per the germline V gene, CDR1 is SGHRS and CDR2 is YFSETQ.

This chain links TRBV6-5 with TRBJ1-1; D is uncertain. The CDR3 covers 15 residues. From germline, CDR1 is MNHEY and CDR2 SVGAGI. Trimming stripped 0 bases from V and 5 bases from J, with 13 bases between. Here the CDR3 reads CASSYSGGRRTEAFF. The CDR3 DNA reads as TGTGCCAGCAGTTACTCGGGCGGGAGGAGGACTGAAGCTTTCTTT.

The CDR3 sequence: CASSEHRSTDTQYF. In nucleotides, the CDR3 is TGTGCCAGCAGTGAACATCGTAGCACAGATACGCAGTATTTT. This chain connects TRBV2 to TRBJ2-3, with D uncertain. Per the germline V gene, CDR1 is SNHLY and CDR2 is FYNNEI. CDR3 length equals 14 residues. Trimming cost V 2 bases and J 0 bases, with 6 bases left between them.